The entry below gives a single T cell receptor beta chain sequence along with its context. This sample was taken from a study of T cells expressing NK-cell markers. Using the 5' RACE reads, TCRdb records one entry per CDR3 protein without DNA. The specimen's table records hundreds of thousands of distinct CDR3 sequences. The germline CDR1 and CDR2 sequences are MDHEN and SYDVKM. The CDR3 runs 18 residues. The V call is TRBV28, the J call TRBJ2-3; TCRdb returns TRBD2, unconfirmable since there is no DNA. The clonotype comes from a woman between 18 and 69 years old in good health. The sample consisted of blood T cells: a sorted CD56 or NKG2C T cell subset, CD4+ or CD8+ T cells, or bulk PBMC T cells (not recorded which). CDR3 sequence reads: CASSPLITSGSSTDTQYF.